These 27 T cell receptor beta chains were all obtained from the same sample, sequenced in a study of early T cells in non-severe SARS-CoV-2 infection. TCRdb re-derived calls from the 5' RACE reads in MiXCR, one entry per CDR3 protein. The table has some 41,000 distinct CDR3 sequences, 20% to 25% seen once; the top ten hold 4.6%. The sequenced sample was whole blood, obtained at baseline. The receptors derive from an adult who was a healthcare worker with PCR-confirmed SARS-CoV-2 infection or an uninfected control (not recorded which).

The chain employs TRBV2 and TRBJ1-5; maybe TRBD1 (6 bases). The CDR3 consists of 16 residues. Germline lookup yields CDR1 SNHLY and CDR2 FYNNEI. V shed 7 bases and J shed 6 bases, with 22 bases lying between them. CDR3 bases: TGTGCCAGCACCGAGGGGGAACAGGGAACTGGTCAGCCCCAGCATTTT. Translation: CASTEGEQGTGQPQHF.

This clonotype was counted between two and nine times. The chain links TRBV7-9 to TRBJ2-6; D uncertain. The V end was cut by 5 bases, the J end by 0 bases, with 8 bases between. The length of the CDR3 is 15 residues. Looked up from germline, CDR1 is SEHNR and CDR2 is FQNEAQ (reference sequence). The CDR3 loop reads CASSQWASGANVLTF. The CDR3 bases are TGTGCCAGCAGCCAGTGGGCCTCTGGGGCCAACGTCCTGACTTTC.

This clonotype was seen more than once but under ten times. The genes are TRBV11-2 and TRBJ2-1; perhaps D is TRBD1 or TRBD2 (5 bases each). The ends were cut back, 4 bases at V and 13 bases at J, with 17 bases in the middle. Germline CDR1 SGHAT, CDR2 FQNNGV. The CDR3 has 13 residues. The CDR3 DNA sequence: TGTGCCAGCAGCTCACCCCGGGACGAATCTCAGTTCTTC. Protein product: CASSSPRDESQFF.

A few counts support this clonotype. The CDR3 nucleotides are TGTGCCATCAGTCGGGACCTAGGAGAAGGTCAGCCCCAGCATTTT. As protein: CAISRDLGEGQPQHF. The J gene is TRBJ1-5, the V gene TRBV10-3; D may be TRBD1 (5 bases). Germline V gene data show CDR1 as ENHRY and CDR2 as SYGVKD. CDR3 length equals 15 residues. Trimming took off 5 bases at V and 6 bases at J, with 17 bases between the two ends.

This chain joins TRBV7-2 and TRBJ1-1; the D is unclear. The CDR3 covers 15 residues. Per germline, CDR1 SGHTA and CDR2 FQGNSA. V shed 2 bases and J shed 2 bases, with 12 bases lying between them. Written as DNA, the CDR3 is TGTGCCAGCAGCTTAAGGCCCGAGGGTAACACTGAAGCTTTCTTT. This gives the protein CASSLRPEGNTEAFF. Full variable domain (remainder filled in from reference TRBV7-2 and TRBJ1-1): GAGVSQSPSNKVTEKGKDVELRCDPISGHTALYWYRQSLGQGLEFLIYFQGNSAPDKSGLPSDRFSAERTGGSVSTLTIQRTQQEDSAVYLCASSLRPEGNTEAFFGQGTRLTVV.

The rearrangement joins TRBV12-3 or TRBV12-4 to TRBJ1-1; no definite D call. The ends were cut back, 6 bases at V and 1 base at J, with 9 bases in the middle. This CDR3 has 13 residues. The CDR3 DNA sequence: TGTGCCAGCAGCCCAGTCCAGAACACTGAAGCTTTCTTT. It translates to CASSPVQNTEAFF.

This clonotype has just a few counts. The chain joins TRBV4-2 to TRBJ1-2, with D tentatively TRBD1 (5 bases). Deletions cut 0 bases from V and 4 bases from J, with 9 bases between. The CDR3 has 14 residues. Germline V CDR1 and CDR2: LGHNA, YNFKEQ. Here the CDR3 reads CASSQDGGLYGYTF. CDR3 nucleotide sequence: TGTGCCAGCAGCCAAGACGGGGGACTCTATGGCTACACCTTC.

The V call is TRBV5-6, the J call TRBJ2-7, with 7 nucleotides matching TRBD1. The J segment lost 3 bases and the V segment lost 4 bases, leaving 7 bases of the junction unmatched. The CDR3 spans 14 residues. Per germline, CDR1 SGHDT and CDR2 YYEEEE. The DNA of the CDR3 is TGTGCCAGCAGCGGCCGGACAGGAAGCTACGAGCAGTACTTC. It is translated as CASSGRTGSYEQYF.

This clonotype was detected many times. CDR3 amino acids: CSARAHLGGNTEAFF. In DNA form, the CDR3 reads TGCAGTGCTAGAGCCCACCTAGGGGGGAACACTGAAGCTTTCTTT. This chain connects TRBV20-1 to TRBJ1-1; D might be TRBD1 (6 bases). CDR1 and CDR2 from the germline V gene are DFQATT and SNEGSKA (reference sequence). The CDR3 runs 15 residues. V was trimmed by 1 base and J by 1 base, leaving 13 bases between them.

In this sample, this clonotype turned up a few times. The chain uses TRBV25-1 and TRBJ2-3; D gene uncertain. CDR3 length: 14 residues. V was cut by 1 base and J by 6 bases, with 11 bases left in between. The germline gives CDR1 MGHDK, CDR2 SYGVNS. CDR3 loop: CASSELGYADTQYF. The CDR3 region has the DNA TGTGCCAGCAGTGAATTGGGCTACGCTGATACGCAGTATTTT. Supplemented by reference TRBV25-1 and TRBJ2-3, the full variable domain reads EADIYQTPRYLVIGTGKKITLECSQTMGHDKMYWYQQDPGMELHLIHYSYGVNSTEKGDLSSESTVSRIRTEHFPLTLESARPSHTSQYLCASSELGYADTQYFGPGTRLTVL.

This clonotype rates as medium-sized. The chain uses TRBV9 and TRBJ2-7; D is perhaps TRBD2 (6 bases). Per the germline V gene, CDR1 is SGDLS and CDR2 is YYNGEE. This CDR3 region has 16 residues. V gave up 0 bases and J gave up 4 bases, with 17 bases separating them. Written as DNA, the CDR3 is TGTGCCAGCAGCGTAGCGGGGGACCCTAAAGTTTACGAGCAGTACTTC. The encoded protein is CASSVAGDPKVYEQYF.

This clonotype showed up just a few times. This chain's CDR3 is CASSPPLSYNSPLHF. The CDR3 DNA reads as TGTGCCAGCTCACCGCCTCTCTCCTATAATTCACCCCTCCACTTT. J is TRBJ1-6 and V is TRBV18; no firm D call. The CDR3 consists of 15 residues. Per the germline V gene, CDR1 is KGHSH and CDR2 is LQKENI. Trimming shortened V by 3 bases and J by 0 bases, and 6 bases separated the two germline ends.

In its sample, this clonotype was seen a few times. The chain recombines TRBV20-1 with TRBJ2-5; D gene unclear. This CDR3 is built from 11 residues. Germline CDR1 DFQATT, CDR2 SNEGSKA (reference sequence). V gave up 8 bases and J gave up 3 bases, with 10 bases separating them. The CDR3 sequence is CSCGLEETQYF. DNA for the CDR3: TGCAGTTGTGGTCTGGAAGAGACCCAGTACTTC.

The chain carries TRBV6-1 and TRBJ1-2; no clear D gene. Germline-derived CDR1 and CDR2 are MNHNS and SASEGT. CDR3 length: 13 amino acids. V dropped 6 bases and J dropped 8 bases, with 16 bases sitting between them. The CDR3 DNA reads as TGTGCCAGCAGCTCCACTCCCGCCGGAGGCTACACCTTC. Translation gives CASSSTPAGGYTF.

This clonotype occurred once. The genes are TRBV5-1 and TRBJ1-1; D unclear. Germline-derived CDR1 and CDR2 are SGHRS and YFSETQ. The CDR3 length is 16 residues. The V gene lost 0 bases and the J gene lost 2 bases, with 14 bases spanning the gap. The CDR3 region is CASSLARLGLNTEAFF. In DNA, the CDR3 is TGCGCCAGCAGCTTGGCCCGTCTGGGCCTTAACACTGAAGCTTTCTTT.

Only a few counts were recorded for this clonotype. The chain combines TRBV30 with TRBJ1-2, with TRBD1 matching 8 bases. Trimming cost V 7 bases and J 3 bases; bases outside gene matches: 13. Germline values: CDR1 GTSNPN, CDR2 SVGIG (reference sequence). This CDR3 has 15 residues. The CDR3 DNA is TGTGCCTCCCCACGACAGGGGCGGTCGCACTATGGCTACACCTTC. Its protein product is CASPRQGRSHYGYTF. The full variable domain, in which reference TRBV30 and TRBJ1-2 provide the parts outside the CDR3, is SQTIHQWPATLVQPVGSPLSLECTVEGTSNPNLYWYRQAAGRGLQLLFYSVGIGQISSEVPQNLSASRPQDRQFILSSKKLLLSDSGFYLCASPRQGRSHYGYTFGSGTRLTVV.

The gene calls are TRBV13 and TRBJ2-3, with D perhaps matching TRBD1 or TRBD2 (5 bases each). The V gene lost 1 base and the J gene lost 2 bases, with 10 bases spanning the gap. The CDR3 spans 15 residues. From germline, CDR1 is PRHDT and CDR2 FYEKMQ (reference sequence). The CDR3 nucleotides are TGTGCCAGCAGCTTAGCGGGGCGTTACACAGATACGCAGTATTTT. Translation: CASSLAGRYTDTQYF.

A few counts support this clonotype. This chain connects TRBV18 to TRBJ2-1; D unclear. V was clipped by 2 bases and J by 0 bases, with 11 bases between them. Per germline, CDR1 KGHSH and CDR2 LQKENI. The CDR3 covers 16 residues. The CDR3 sequence is CASSPSIRSSYNEQFF. The CDR3 region has the DNA TGTGCCAGCTCACCAAGCATCCGGAGCTCCTACAATGAGCAGTTCTTC. The complete variable domain, with remaining parts taken from reference TRBV18 and TRBJ2-1, reads NAGVMQNPRHLVRRRGQEARLRCSPMKGHSHVYWYRQLPEEGLKFMVYLQKENIIDESGMPKERFSAEFPKEGPSILRIQQVVRGDSAAYFCASSPSIRSSYNEQFFGPGTRLTVL.

The V call is TRBV6-1, the J call TRBJ2-7; 7 bases line up with TRBD1. The ends lost 7 bases at V and 2 bases at J; junction bases unmatched: 8. Per the germline V gene, CDR1 is MNHNS and CDR2 is SASEGT. The CDR3 loop spans 14 amino acids. This CDR3 is CASNPRDRAYEQYF. The DNA for the CDR3 is TGTGCCAGCAATCCCCGGGACAGAGCCTACGAGCAGTACTTC.

The rearrangement links TRBV4-3 to TRBJ1-5; D is perhaps TRBD1 (5 bases). The CDR3 extends over 15 amino acids. V dropped 0 bases and J dropped 1 base, with 7 bases sitting between them. From germline, CDR1 is LGHNA and CDR2 YSLEER. The CDR3 DNA reads as TGCGCCAGCAGCCAAGAATGGGGCAGCAATCAGCCCCAGCATTTT. This gives the protein CASSQEWGSNQPQHF.

V gene TRBV5-1 combines with J gene TRBJ2-2, with D uncertain. V was cut by 2 bases and J by 0 bases, with 14 bases left in between. Germline lookup yields CDR1 SGHRS and CDR2 YFSETQ. The length of the CDR3 is 17 residues. Here the CDR3 reads CASSFGAGRPNTGELFF. The CDR3 region has the DNA TGCGCCAGCAGCTTTGGTGCCGGCAGGCCGAACACCGGGGAGCTGTTTTTT.

This clonotype was detected ten times or more. The V call is TRBV25-1, the J call TRBJ2-5, with D possibly TRBD2 on 5 matching bases. Trimming shortened V by 4 bases and J by 0 bases, and 15 bases separated the two germline ends. The CDR3 totals 16 residues. CDR1 is MGHDK and CDR2 is SYGVNS in the germline V gene. The CDR3 region is CASSGHLAPDQETQYF. The CDR3 nucleotides read TGTGCCAGCAGTGGTCACCTAGCCCCAGACCAAGAGACCCAGTACTTC.

This clonotype turned up a few times. The chain has TRBV4-1 and TRBJ2-7, with D tentatively TRBD1 (5 bases). V shed 0 bases and J shed 4 bases, with 13 bases lying between them. CDR1 is MGHRA and CDR2 is YSYEKL in the germline V gene. The CDR3 length is 15 residues. This CDR3 reads CASSQDTRVNYEQYF. Here the CDR3 DNA reads TGCGCCAGCAGCCAAGATACCAGGGTAAATTACGAGCAGTACTTC.

The genes are TRBV4-2 and TRBJ2-1; 9 nucleotides line up with TRBD2. The CDR3 has 17 residues. Germline loops: CDR1 LGHNA, CDR2 YNFKEQ. The J segment lost 2 bases and the V segment lost 0 bases, leaving 5 bases of the junction unmatched. The CDR3 is CASSQESGGLPYNEQFF. The CDR3, as DNA: TGTGCCAGCAGCCAAGAAAGCGGGGGGCTCCCCTACAATGAGCAGTTCTTC.

There are many counts of this clonotype. J is TRBJ2-1 and V is TRBV7-3; TRBD2 aligns across 9 bases. The V segment lost 4 bases and the J segment 4 bases; nucleotides outside the gene matches: 11. This CDR3 contains 17 residues. CDR1 SGHTA and CDR2 FQGTGA come from the germline V gene. For the CDR3, the DNA is TGTGCCAGCAGCTCTGCTCTAAGCGGGGGGACGTACAATGAGCAGTTCTTC. Amino acid sequence: CASSSALSGGTYNEQFF.

The chain has TRBV7-7 and TRBJ2-2; D gene ambiguous. This CDR3 region has 13 residues. Germline V gene lookup returns CDR1 SSHAT and CDR2 FNYEAQ (reference sequence). V was trimmed by 0 bases and J by 8 bases, leaving 7 bases between them. The CDR3, as DNA: TGTGCCAGCAGCTTAGCGCAACGTGGGGAGCTGTTTTTT. It codes for CASSLAQRGELFF.

CDR3 nucleotides: TGTGCCAGCAGATCACCGGGACAGGGAGTTTTGAACACCGGGGAGCTGTTTTTT. Translating gives CASRSPGQGVLNTGELFF. The J gene is TRBJ2-2, the V gene TRBV3-1; TRBD1 agrees at 9 bases. The V gene end was trimmed by 6 bases and the J gene end by 1 base; junction bases not matched to a gene: 12. Germline V CDR1 and CDR2: LGHDT, YNNKEL (reference sequence). CDR3 length: 18 amino acids.